These 17 T cell receptor beta chains originate from one sample sequenced in a study of response to subunit inactivated influenza vaccine. Each CDR3 protein is one row after TCRdb ran MiXCR on the RT-PCR reads. The sample comprises 500,000 to 600,000 distinct CDR3 sequences, about 17% of which are singletons, and 3% to 3.5% rests with the top ten. Specimen: CD4+ T cells sorted from PBMCs, collected less than 30 months after vaccination. These receptors all stem from a man between 50 and 69 years old who received an inactivated influenza vaccine.

The J gene is TRBJ2-3, the V gene TRBV9; a possible D gene is TRBD1 (6 bases). CDR1 SGDLS and CDR2 YYNGEE come from the germline V gene. This CDR3 region has 15 residues. Trimming left V 4 bases short and J 1 base short, with 13 bases between. This chain's CDR3 is CASSYRVGGTDTQYF. The CDR3 bases are TGTGCCAGCAGCTACAGGGTTGGGGGCACAGATACGCAGTATTTT.

In its sample, this clonotype was seen a few times. The CDR3 here is CATSQGTGPNQPQHF. For the CDR3, the DNA is TGTGCCACCAGCCAGGGGACAGGGCCTAATCAGCCCCAGCATTTT. The J gene is TRBJ1-5, the V gene TRBV15; 9 nucleotides match TRBD1. The CDR3 is 15 residues long. J lost 4 bases, V lost 5 bases, and 6 bases had no gene match. The germline V gene encodes CDR1 LNHNV and CDR2 YYDKDF (reference sequence).

This clonotype has ten or more counts. The J gene is TRBJ2-3, the V gene TRBV5-8; the D gene could be TRBD1 or TRBD2 (5 bases each). The CDR3 runs 14 residues. Trimming shortened V by 5 bases and J by 2 bases, and 12 bases separated the two germline ends. Germline loops: CDR1 SGHTS, CDR2 YDEGEE. The chain's CDR3 is CASSFWGNTDTQYF. The CDR3 nucleotides are TGTGCCAGCAGTTTCTGGGGGAACACAGATACGCAGTATTTT. The whole variable domain, filled in from reference TRBV5-8 and TRBJ2-3, reads EAGVTQSPTHLIKTRGQQATLRCSPISGHTSVYWYQQALGLGLQFLLWYDEGEERNRGNFPPRFSGRQFPNYSSELNVNALELEDSALYLCASSFWGNTDTQYFGPGTRLTVL.

There are many counts of this clonotype. The V call is TRBV30, the J call TRBJ2-7; no reliable D call. The CDR3 is 14 residues long. Trimming shortened V by 2 bases and J by 2 bases, and 13 bases separated the two germline ends. The germline V gene encodes CDR1 GTSNPN and CDR2 SVGIG (reference sequence). CDR3 sequence reads: CAWSLDSRAYEQYF. The CDR3 DNA reads as TGTGCCTGGAGTTTGGATTCCAGAGCCTACGAGCAGTACTTC.

The chain recombines TRBV29-1 with TRBJ2-7; no reliable D call. Germline lookup yields CDR1 SQVTM and CDR2 ANQGSEA. The CDR3 sequence is 11 residues long. Trimming removed 4 bases at V and 1 base at J, with 5 bases between. The CDR3 DNA follows: TGCAGCGTTGCATGGTCCTACGAGCAGTACTTC. Translating it yields CSVAWSYEQYF.

The chain joins TRBV5-6 to TRBJ2-7, with 8 bases matching TRBD1. The CDR3 spans 13 residues. V was clipped by 4 bases and J by 5 bases; unmatched bases: 5. CDR1 and CDR2 (germline): SGHDT, YYEEEE. In DNA form, the CDR3 reads TGTGCCAGCAGCACGGGACAGGCGGACGAGCAGTACTTC. This translates into CASSTGQADEQYF. The full variable domain, rest sourced from reference TRBV5-6 and TRBJ2-7, is DAGVTQSPTHLIKTRGQQVTLRCSPKSGHDTVSWYQQALGQGPQFIFQYYEEEERQRGNFPDRFSGHQFPNYSSELNVNALLLGDSALYLCASSTGQADEQYFGPGTRLTVT.

This clonotype was seen a handful of times. V and J are TRBV3-1 and TRBJ1-2, with 7 bases aligning to TRBD1. Per the germline V gene, CDR1 is LGHDT and CDR2 is YNNKEL (reference sequence). This CDR3 is 13 amino acids long. With 1 base clipped from V and 6 bases from J, the junction kept 2 bases outside the gene matches. This CDR3 reads CASSQVDRDGYTF. CDR3 DNA sequence: TGTGCCAGCAGCCAAGTCGACAGGGATGGCTACACCTTC. Looking up the rest from reference TRBV3-1 and TRBJ1-2 gives the full variable domain: DTAVSQTPKYLVTQMGNDKSIKCEQNLGHDTMYWYKQDSKKFLKIMFSYNNKELIINETVPNRFSPKSPDKAHLNLHINSLELGDSAVYFCASSQVDRDGYTFGSGTRLTVV.

The table lists this clonotype with many counts. The chain has TRBV28 and TRBJ2-2; the D gene could be TRBD1 or TRBD2 (5 bases each). Germline V CDR1 and CDR2: MDHEN, SYDVKM. Trimming removed 3 bases at V and 7 bases at J, with 15 bases between. This CDR3 contains 15 residues. Written as DNA, the CDR3 is TGTGCCAGCAGTTTCCCTTGGGGGACCGGCGGGGAGCTGTTTTTT. Its protein product is CASSFPWGTGGELFF.

This chain joins TRBV12-3 or TRBV12-4 and TRBJ2-7; TRBD1 might be the D (5 bases). This CDR3 is built from 15 residues. V was clipped by 1 base and J by 6 bases, with 16 bases between them. The CDR3: CASSLVAGIGTEQYF. The CDR3 nucleotides are TGTGCCAGCAGTTTAGTAGCAGGGATCGGTACCGAGCAGTACTTC.

In its sample, this clonotype was seen a few times. The chain links TRBV5-1 to TRBJ2-1, with 9 nucleotides matching TRBD1. CDR3 length equals 18 residues. Per germline, CDR1 SGHRS and CDR2 YFSETQ. V lost 5 bases and J lost 0; bases outside the gene matches: 12. CDR3 DNA sequence: TGCGCCAGCAGACCGGGACAGGGTTGGGAGAGCTCCTACAATGAGCAGTTCTTC. Its protein is CASRPGQGWESSYNEQFF.

This clonotype was detected ten times or more. The germline gene is not matched at one end of the junction; a read error may be the cause. The chain employs TRBV12-3 or TRBV12-4 and TRBJ1-1; 10 bases are shared with TRBD1. CDR3 length: 16 residues. Written as DNA, the CDR3 is TGTGCCAGCCGTTTTGGGACAGGGGCTAAGAACACTGAAGCTTTCTTT. It specifies CASRFGTGAKNTEAFF.

This clonotype was counted between two and nine times. The chain has TRBV2 and TRBJ1-2; D not certain. This CDR3 has 13 amino acids. V was shortened by 5 bases and J by 8 bases, with 15 bases between the two germline ends. Germline-derived CDR1 and CDR2 are SNHLY and FYNNEI. CDR3 DNA: TGTGCCAGCAGTATGGAGGGAAAGTCGGGCTACACCTTC. This gives the protein CASSMEGKSGYTF.

The chain links TRBV5-6 to TRBJ2-1, with D uncertain. CDR3 length: 14 residues. Germline CDR1 reads SGHDT; CDR2 reads YYEEEE. The V and J ends lost 0 bases and 8 bases respectively, with 12 bases between them. CDR3 sequence: CASSLGTGIDEQFF. DNA for the CDR3: TGTGCCAGCAGCTTGGGCACTGGGATCGATGAGCAGTTCTTC.

Only a few counts were recorded for this clonotype. The rearrangement links TRBV18 to TRBJ2-1, with 8 nucleotides matching TRBD2. CDR1 KGHSH and CDR2 LQKENI come from the germline V gene. J was trimmed by 2 bases and V by 2 bases; bases with no gene match: 5. This CDR3 has 16 residues. In DNA form, the CDR3 reads TGTGCCAGCTCACCAGGCGGGACTAGGCCCTACAATGAGCAGTTCTTC. Translation: CASSPGGTRPYNEQFF.

J is TRBJ2-5 and V is TRBV15; D perhaps matches TRBD2 (6 bases). V was trimmed by 0 bases and J by 5 bases, leaving 13 bases between them. Germline V gene lookup returns CDR1 LNHNV and CDR2 YYDKDF (reference sequence). CDR3 length equals 15 residues. The CDR3 nucleotides read TGTGCCACCAGCAGAGATCCCGGGGGTTCGGAGACCCAGTACTTC. Protein sequence: CATSRDPGGSETQYF.

The chain carries TRBV5-6 and TRBJ2-4, with D possibly matching TRBD2 (6 bases). V was trimmed by 0 bases and J by 3 bases, leaving 22 bases between them. The CDR3 is 19 residues long. Germline values: CDR1 SGHDT, CDR2 YYEEEE. CDR3: CASSLVSRRGDGGKNIQYF. CDR3 nucleotide sequence: TGTGCCAGCAGCTTGGTATCAAGACGCGGGGACGGGGGCAAAAACATTCAGTACTTC.

The chain employs TRBV10-3 and TRBJ2-3; no reliable D call. The CDR3 extends over 16 amino acids. The V end was cut by 4 bases, the J end by 6 bases, with 20 bases between. Germline-derived CDR1 and CDR2 are ENHRY and SYGVKD. The CDR3, as DNA: TGTGCCATCAGTGCCCGCGGAAGCTGGGCAGGTGATACGCAGTATTTT. Translated, it gives CAISARGSWAGDTQYF.